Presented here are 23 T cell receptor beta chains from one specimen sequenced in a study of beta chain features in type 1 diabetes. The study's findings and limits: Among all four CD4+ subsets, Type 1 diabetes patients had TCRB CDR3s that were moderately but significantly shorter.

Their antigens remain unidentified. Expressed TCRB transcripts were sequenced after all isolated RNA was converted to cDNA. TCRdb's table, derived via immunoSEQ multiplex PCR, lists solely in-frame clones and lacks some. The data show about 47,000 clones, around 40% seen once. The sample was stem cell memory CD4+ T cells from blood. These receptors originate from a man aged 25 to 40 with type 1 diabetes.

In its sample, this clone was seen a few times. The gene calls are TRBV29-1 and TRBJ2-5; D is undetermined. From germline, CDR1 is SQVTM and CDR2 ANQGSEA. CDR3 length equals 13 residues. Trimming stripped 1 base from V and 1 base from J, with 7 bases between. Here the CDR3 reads CSVEVVSQETQYF. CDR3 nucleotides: TGCAGCGTTGAAGTGGTCAGCCAAGAGACCCAGTACTTC.

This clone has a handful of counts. Written as DNA, the CDR3 is TGTGCCAGCAGCCCGGGGGGGGCTGAAGCTTTCTTT. This codes for CASSPGGAEAFF. V usage is TRBV5-4 and J usage is TRBJ1-1, with D possibly being TRBD1 (5 bases). The ends were cut back, 4 bases at V and 6 bases at J, with 10 bases in the middle. From germline, CDR1 is SGHNT and CDR2 YYREEE (reference sequence). The CDR3 consists of 12 residues.

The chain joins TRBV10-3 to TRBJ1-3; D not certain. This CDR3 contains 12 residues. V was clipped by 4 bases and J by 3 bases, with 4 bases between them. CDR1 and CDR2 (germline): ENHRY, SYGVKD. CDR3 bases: TGTGCCATCAGTGTAAATGGAAACACCATATATTTT. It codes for CAISVNGNTIYF.

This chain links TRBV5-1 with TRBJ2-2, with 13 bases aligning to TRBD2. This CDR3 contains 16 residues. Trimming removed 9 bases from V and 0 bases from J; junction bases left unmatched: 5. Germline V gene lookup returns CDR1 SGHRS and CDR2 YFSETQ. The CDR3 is CATGLAGPANTGELFF. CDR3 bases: TGCGCCACGGGACTAGCGGGACCGGCGAACACCGGGGAGCTGTTTTTT.

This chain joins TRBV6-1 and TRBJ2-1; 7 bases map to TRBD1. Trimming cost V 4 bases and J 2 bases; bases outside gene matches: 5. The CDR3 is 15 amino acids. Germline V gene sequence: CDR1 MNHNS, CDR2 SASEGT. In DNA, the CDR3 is TGTGCCAGCAGTGTAAGGGACAGAACCTACAATGAGCAGTTCTTC. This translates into CASSVRDRTYNEQFF.

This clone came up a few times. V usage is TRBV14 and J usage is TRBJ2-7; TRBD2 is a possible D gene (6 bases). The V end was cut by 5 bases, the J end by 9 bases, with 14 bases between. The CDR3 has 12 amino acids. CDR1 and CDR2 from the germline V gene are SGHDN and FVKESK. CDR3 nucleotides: TGTGCCAGCAGCTTCGGGAGCCTTGGGCAGTACTTC. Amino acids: CASSFGSLGQYF.

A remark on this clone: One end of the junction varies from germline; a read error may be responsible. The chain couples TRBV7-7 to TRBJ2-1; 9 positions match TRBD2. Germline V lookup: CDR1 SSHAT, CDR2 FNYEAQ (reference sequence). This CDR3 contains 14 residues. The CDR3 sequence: CASSYGGRGDEQFF. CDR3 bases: TGTGCTAGCAGCTATGGCGGGAGGGGGGATGAGCAGTTCTTC.

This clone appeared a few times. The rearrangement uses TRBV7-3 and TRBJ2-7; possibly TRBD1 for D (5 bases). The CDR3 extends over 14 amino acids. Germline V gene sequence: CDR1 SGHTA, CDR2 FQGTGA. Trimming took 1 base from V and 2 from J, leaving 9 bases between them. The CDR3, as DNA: TGTGCCAGCAGCTTAATGTCAGGGACCTACGAGCAGTACTTC. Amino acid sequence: CASSLMSGTYEQYF.

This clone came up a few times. CDR3 DNA sequence: TGTGCCAGCAGTTCGGGGAGGGAACCTAATGAAAAACTGTTTTTT. Protein sequence: CASSSGREPNEKLFF. The V call is TRBV2, the J call TRBJ1-4; D not resolved. This CDR3 is 15 amino acids long. Trimming cost V 5 bases and J 3 bases, with 13 bases left between them. CDR1 is SNHLY and CDR2 is FYNNEI in the germline V gene.

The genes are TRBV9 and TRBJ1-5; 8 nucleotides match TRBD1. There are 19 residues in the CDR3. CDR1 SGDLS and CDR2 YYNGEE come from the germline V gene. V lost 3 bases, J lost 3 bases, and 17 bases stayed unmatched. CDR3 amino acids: CASSASQVADRENNQPQHF. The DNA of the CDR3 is TGTGCCAGCAGCGCGAGTCAAGTAGCGGACAGGGAGAACAATCAGCCCCAGCATTTT.

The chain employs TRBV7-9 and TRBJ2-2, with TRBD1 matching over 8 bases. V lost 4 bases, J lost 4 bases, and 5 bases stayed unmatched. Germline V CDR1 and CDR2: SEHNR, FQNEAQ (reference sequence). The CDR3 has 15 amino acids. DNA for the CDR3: TGTGCCAGCAGCTGGGAGACAGGGGTCACCGGGGAGCTGTTTTTT. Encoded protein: CASSWETGVTGELFF.

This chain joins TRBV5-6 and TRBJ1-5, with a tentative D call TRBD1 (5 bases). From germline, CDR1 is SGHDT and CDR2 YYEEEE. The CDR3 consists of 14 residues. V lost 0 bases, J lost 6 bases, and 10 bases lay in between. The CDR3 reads CASSLAGGTQPQHF. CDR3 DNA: TGTGCCAGCAGCTTGGCGGGAGGGACTCAGCCCCAGCATTTT.

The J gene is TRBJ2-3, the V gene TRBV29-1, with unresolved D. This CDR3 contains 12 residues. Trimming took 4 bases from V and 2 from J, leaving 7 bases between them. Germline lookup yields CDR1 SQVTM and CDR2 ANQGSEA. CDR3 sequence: CSVVTATDTQYF. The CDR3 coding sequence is TGCAGCGTTGTAACAGCCACAGATACGCAGTATTTT.

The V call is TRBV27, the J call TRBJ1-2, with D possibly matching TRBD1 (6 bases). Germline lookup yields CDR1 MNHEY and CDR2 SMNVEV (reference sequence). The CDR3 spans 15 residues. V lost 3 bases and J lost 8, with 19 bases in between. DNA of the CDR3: TGTGCCAGCAGTTTGGGTGGGGGCCTAAGGTTGGGCTACACCTTC. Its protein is CASSLGGGLRLGYTF.

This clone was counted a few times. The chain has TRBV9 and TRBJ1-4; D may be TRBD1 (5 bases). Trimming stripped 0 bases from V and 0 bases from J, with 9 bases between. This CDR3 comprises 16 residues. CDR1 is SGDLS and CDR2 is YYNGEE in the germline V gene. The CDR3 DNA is TGTGCCAGCAGCGTAGAGCAGGGATCAACTAATGAAAAACTGTTTTTT. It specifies CASSVEQGSTNEKLFF.

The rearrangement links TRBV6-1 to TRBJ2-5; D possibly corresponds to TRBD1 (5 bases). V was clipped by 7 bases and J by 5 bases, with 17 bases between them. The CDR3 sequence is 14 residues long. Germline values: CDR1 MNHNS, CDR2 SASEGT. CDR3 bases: TGTGCCAGCAAGGAGTCAGGGATTGATGAGACCCAGTACTTC. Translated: CASKESGIDETQYF.

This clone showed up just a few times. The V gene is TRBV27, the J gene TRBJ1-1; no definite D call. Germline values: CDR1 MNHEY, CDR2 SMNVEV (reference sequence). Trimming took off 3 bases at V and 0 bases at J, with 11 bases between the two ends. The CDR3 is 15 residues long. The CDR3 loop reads CASSFSVLMNTEAFF. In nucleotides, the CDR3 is TGTGCCAGCAGTTTCTCTGTACTCATGAACACTGAAGCTTTCTTT.

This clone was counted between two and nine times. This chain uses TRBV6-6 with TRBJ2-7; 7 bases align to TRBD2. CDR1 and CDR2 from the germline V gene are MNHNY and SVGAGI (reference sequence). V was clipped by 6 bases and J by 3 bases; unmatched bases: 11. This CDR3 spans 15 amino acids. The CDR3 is CASSPWGGRNYEQYF. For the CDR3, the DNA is TGTGCCAGCAGCCCCTGGGGGGGGAGGAACTACGAGCAGTACTTC.

The CDR3 coding sequence is TGTGCCAGCAGTTCATCTACAGGGGATTGGTACGAGCAGTACTTC. The encoded protein is CASSSSTGDWYEQYF. The rearrangement links TRBV28 to TRBJ2-7; TRBD1 aligns across 7 bases. Germline CDR1 reads MDHEN; CDR2 reads SYDVKM. CDR3 length: 15 residues. V was pared by 4 bases and J by 4 bases, with 10 bases of the junction left unmatched.

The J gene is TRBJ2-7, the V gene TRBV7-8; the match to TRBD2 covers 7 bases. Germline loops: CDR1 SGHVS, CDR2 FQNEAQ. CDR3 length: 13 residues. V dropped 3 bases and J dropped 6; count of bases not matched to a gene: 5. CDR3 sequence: CASSFLTSREQYF. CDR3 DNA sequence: TGTGCCAGCAGCTTCCTGACTAGCCGCGAGCAGTACTTC.

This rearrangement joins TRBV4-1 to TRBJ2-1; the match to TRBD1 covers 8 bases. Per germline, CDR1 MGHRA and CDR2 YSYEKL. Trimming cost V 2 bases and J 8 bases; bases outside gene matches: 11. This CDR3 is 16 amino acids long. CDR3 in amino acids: CASSQTWSGGAHEQFF. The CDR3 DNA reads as TGCGCCAGCAGCCAAACTTGGTCAGGGGGCGCGCATGAGCAGTTCTTC.

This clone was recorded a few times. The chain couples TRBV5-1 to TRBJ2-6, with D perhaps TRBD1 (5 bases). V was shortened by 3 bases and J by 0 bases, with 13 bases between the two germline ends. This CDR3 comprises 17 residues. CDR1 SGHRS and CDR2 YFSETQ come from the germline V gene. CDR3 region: CASSSTPRVSGANVLTF. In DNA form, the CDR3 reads TGCGCCAGCAGCTCCACTCCCAGGGTCTCTGGGGCCAACGTCCTGACTTTC.

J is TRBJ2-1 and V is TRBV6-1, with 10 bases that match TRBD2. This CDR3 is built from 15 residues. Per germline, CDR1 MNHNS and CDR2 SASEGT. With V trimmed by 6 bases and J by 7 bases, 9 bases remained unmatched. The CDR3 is CASSPSGRALNEQFF. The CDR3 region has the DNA TGTGCCAGCAGCCCAAGCGGGAGGGCCCTGAATGAGCAGTTCTTC.